Below, one T cell receptor (beta chain) is given with its context. Its antigen remains unidentified. Base qualities are not at hand, and no much larger clone is one base apart. Synthetic TCR analog templates were spiked into each PCR so that absolute template abundance could be estimated from read counts. Using the immunoSEQ assay, TCRbeta CDR3 regions were amplified from genomic DNA with bias-controlled V and J gene primers. Sequencing of rearranged TCRbeta segments was performed at approximately 20X coverage. In the authors' own workflow: Clustering was used to correct sequencing errors, and CDR3s were annotated against IMGT to assign V, D and J genes. Only productive TCRbeta rearrangements were used in downstream analyses, excluding out-of-frame or stop-codon sequences. To compute clonality, Shannon entropy was normalized by the log of the number of unique productive sequences and then subtracted from one. Clones differing between time points or between blood and tumor were identified by Fisher's exact test with Benjamini-Hochberg correction at adjusted p below 0.01. The table was pulled from immuneACCESS by TCRdb, which kept in-frame rearrangements only. Such tables lose some clones; where checked, under half of the loss comes from unresolved V genes, and the rest has no known cause. V and J calls and clone size follow that table, whereas D and trimming were derived from the DNA. The sample table shows tens of thousands of clones, and under 90% are seen once. Jointly, the top ten make up about 1.6% of the sample.

The data were taken from a study of PD-L1 blockade in urothelial cancer (TCRdb year 2017). Study-level background: Therapy was started at some point between 2014 and 2016 for all patients, and atezolizumab 1,200 mg was administered intravenously every 3 weeks. Pretreatment tumor samples and matched peripheral blood, collected serially before and after atezolizumab treatment, underwent TCR sequencing. Progression-free survival longer than 6 months counted as durable clinical benefit, and TCR features were additionally tested against both progression-free and overall survival. Blood samples gave a median of around 140,000 T cells and under 85,000 unique TCRs, with a median clonality of about 0.078. Pretreatment blood TCR-seq was available for 27 to 30 patients, at least one posttreatment blood collection was obtained for 25 or so patients, and tumor TCR-seq was available for 25 or so patients. An ECOG performance status of 0 or 1 was recorded for the patients, and 0 to 3 prior chemotherapy regimens had been received by the patients. Somatic, immune and clinical correlates of response to PD-L1 blockade with atezolizumab in urothelial cancer were the focus of an exploratory multi-omic analysis. Durable clinical benefit was achieved by nine patients but not by the remaining 20. In the same patients, whole exome sequencing and RNA sequencing of pretreatment tumors were performed in addition to TCR sequencing. About 90% of the 29 patients were identified as males with urothelial cancer of bladder origin, and a prior smoking history was reported by 18 of 29 patients. Blood samples were analyzed at 3 weeks after treatment start (second dose) and at 6 weeks after treatment start. On the study overall, not on this receptor specifically: At 3 weeks after the start of treatment, tumor-associated TCR clones in peripheral blood had expanded more in patients with durable benefit (n of about 20, p = 0.022). A pretreatment peripheral blood TCR clonality below the median was linked to improved progression-free and overall survival. Because of the small sample size (n ≈ 30) and the many exploratory analyses performed, the results are intended to be regarded as hypothesis-generating.

The sample's time point label, decoded: peripheral blood 6 weeks after treatment start. The cohort comprised 29 patients with locally advanced or metastatic urothelial carcinoma treated at Memorial Sloan Kettering on a trial protocol. Peripheral blood mononuclear cells were collected pretreatment and during treatment, with between 1 and 8 total time points per patient. The Qiagen DNeasy Blood extraction kit was used to purify genomic DNA from total PBMCs and tumor samples. Collected pretreatment and during treatment, PBMCs were isolated and stored as previously described. CDR1 is given as SGHDT and CDR2 as YYEEEE, both from the germline V gene. V has 4 bases trimmed and J has 8 bases trimmed; junction bases matching no gene number 5. Measured from the cysteine to the phenylalanine, the CDR3 is 15 residues long. Only the CDR3 part of the read is kept: 45 bases, read in frame from the first base.

This specimen consisted of PBMCs, obtained around atezolizumab (anti-PD-L1) treatment. The V and J segments used are TRBV5-6 and TRBJ2-1, with TRBD2 identical over 14 junction bases. This clonotype was obtained from a man in his 70s with urothelial cancer. The CDR3 has the sequence CASSLGTSGSHEQFF. In nucleotide form, the sequence is TGTGCCAGCAGCCTAGGGACTAGCGGGAGTCATGAGCAGTTCTTC.